This T cell receptor beta chain was identified in a study of shared clonotypes between healthy human individuals. Repertoires were generated with immunoSEQ multiplex PCR, while TCRdb's copy carries only in-frame clones and drops some. This table holds roughly 2,500,000 clones, 93% found once. The V and J ends lost 0 bases and 7 bases respectively, with 6 bases between them. The CDR3 consists of 13 residues. Per the germline V gene, CDR1 is LGHNA and CDR2 is YSLEER. The receptor comes from a man younger than 35 in good health. Some clones in this sample may be carry-over from other donors' samples. V usage is TRBV4-3 and J usage is TRBJ1-4; no clear D. The sequencing input was naive CD4+ T cells from PBMCs. Indicated subset: CD45RA+ positively selected. The CDR3 DNA follows: TGCGCCAGCAGCCAAGACACCGTTGAAAAACTGTTTTTT. Its protein is CASSQDTVEKLFF.